The 3 T cell receptor beta chains below were found in one sample sequenced in a study of patients and donors after allogeneic stem cell transplantation. TCRdb used MiXCR to reprocess the RT-PCR reads, holding one entry per CDR3 protein. The data contain some 960,000 distinct CDR3 sequences, roughly 18% of them singletons. Sequenced material: blood, either unsorted or a sorted T cell fraction (not recorded which). The source of these receptors is a human donor who was either an allogeneic HSCT recipient or a stem cell or donor lymphocyte infusion donor (not recorded which). It is not recorded whose cells these are; they may come from a transplant donor.

J is TRBJ2-2 and V is TRBV2, with 10 bases lining up with TRBD1. The V gene's germline CDR1 is SNHLY and CDR2 FYNNEI. This CDR3 comprises 14 residues. V shed 4 bases, J shed 6 bases, and the junction held 2 bases outside the gene matches. The CDR3 protein is CASSVGTGAGELFF. CDR3 coding DNA: TGTGCCAGCAGTGTGGGGACAGGGGCCGGGGAGCTGTTTTTT.

This clonotype showed up just a few times. The chain has TRBV27 and TRBJ2-3, with D possibly being TRBD1 (5 bases). Trimming pared 2 bases from V and 0 bases from J, leaving 9 bases between. Germline CDR1 and CDR2: MNHEY and SMNVEV (reference sequence). This CDR3 has 15 amino acids. The CDR3 sequence is CASSLGRVSTDTQYF. The DNA of the CDR3 is TGTGCCAGCAGTTTAGGCAGGGTTAGCACAGATACGCAGTATTTT.

This clonotype showed up just a few times. V gene TRBV27 combines with J gene TRBJ2-1; a weak D match, TRBD2 (5 bases). V was cut by 4 bases and J by 8 bases, with 18 bases left in between. The length of the CDR3 is 15 residues. Germline V CDR1 and CDR2: MNHEY, SMNVEV (reference sequence). The CDR3 loop is CASSSDRLGAHEQFF. The DNA for the CDR3 is TGTGCCAGCAGTTCGGATAGATTGGGAGCCCATGAGCAGTTCTTC.